This TCR beta chain was identified during a study of beta chain features in type 1 diabetes. This CDR3 is 15 amino acids long. Reverse transcribing all isolated RNA meant expressed TCRB transcripts were sequenced. Data came from immunoSEQ multiplex PCR; TCRdb stores just in-frame clones and leaves some out. The table records hundreds of thousands of clones, around 12% of them present only once. CD4+ cells of the naive, central memory, regulatory and stem cell-like memory types were sorted via CD45RO/CCR7/CD25/CD127/CD95/CD27. With regard to this clone: What it recognizes is unknown.

General study findings and limits: Type 1 diabetes patients had moderately but significantly shorter TCRB CDR3s in all four CD4+ subsets.

This rearrangement joins TRBV21-1 to TRBJ2-3; the D call TRBD2 from the table was never checked on the DNA. TRBV21-1 is termed a pseudogene. The sequence was collected from a man aged 18 to 30 in good health. Specimen: naive CD4+ T cells from blood. This CDR3 is CASSGVRRGTDTQYF. The CDR3 DNA reads TGTGCCAGCTCAGGCGTTAGGAGGGGCACAGATACGCAGTATTTT.